This T cell receptor (beta chain) derives from a study of blood T cells in healthy people across ages. It was with a sample-barcoded 5' primer and a J-beta primer mix that a second PCR of roughly 6 to 12 cycles was run. From the 5' RACE reads, TCRdb called clonotypes with MiXCR, one entry per CDR3 protein. The sample holds 780,000 or so distinct CDR3 sequences, around 25% seen once. V dropped 1 base and J dropped 6 bases, with 10 bases sitting between them. Germline CDR1 and CDR2: SEHNR and FQNEAQ (reference sequence). There are 13 residues in the CDR3. In addition, the sample was reused for a study of T cells of mothers and their children. From that report: Samples came from a few healthy Caucasian mothers and their six children.

The sample taken for sequencing was blood. The chain links TRBV7-9 to TRBJ2-7; weak D call: TRBD2 (6 bases). The source of this sequence is a boy aged 5-17 years in good health. The CDR3: CASSLVKEGEQYF. For the CDR3, the DNA is TGTGCCAGCAGCTTAGTTAAGGAGGGCGAGCAGTACTTC.